Below, one T cell receptor (beta chain) is given with its context. The data originate from a study of blood T cell repertoires in COVID-19. Study details: COVID-19 samples collected from the United States, Italy and Spain covered acute and convalescent phases.

The participants were between about 18 and 90 years old and came from 24 US areas. Donors were grouped by their self-reported clinical history. Some clones are missing from TCRdb's copy, which holds only in-frame ones; the method was immunoSEQ multiplex PCR. Of a few hundred thousand clones detected, about nine tenths appear once; the ten largest clones hold 0.6%. Germline trimming cut 5 bases from V and 9 bases from J; bases unmatched to any gene: 8. CDR3 length: 14 amino acids. The germline V gene encodes CDR1 SGHRS and CDR2 YFSETQ. The chain employs TRBV5-1 and TRBJ2-1; TRBD2 matches at 10 bases. This sequence originates from a man aged 18 to 30 who had recovered from COVID-19. The specimen sequenced was PBMCs or T cells enriched from blood (not recorded which). Written as DNA, the CDR3 is TGCGCCAGCAGATACCTAGCGGGAGTCACTGAGCAGTTCTTC. Amino acid sequence: CASRYLAGVTEQFF. Complete variable domain (other parts from reference TRBV5-1 and TRBJ2-1): KAGVTQTPRYLIKTRGQQVTLSCSPISGHRSVSWYQQTPGQGLQFLFEYFSETQRNKGNFPGRFSGRQFSNSRSEMNVSTLELGDSALYLCASRYLAGVTEQFFGPGTRLTVL.